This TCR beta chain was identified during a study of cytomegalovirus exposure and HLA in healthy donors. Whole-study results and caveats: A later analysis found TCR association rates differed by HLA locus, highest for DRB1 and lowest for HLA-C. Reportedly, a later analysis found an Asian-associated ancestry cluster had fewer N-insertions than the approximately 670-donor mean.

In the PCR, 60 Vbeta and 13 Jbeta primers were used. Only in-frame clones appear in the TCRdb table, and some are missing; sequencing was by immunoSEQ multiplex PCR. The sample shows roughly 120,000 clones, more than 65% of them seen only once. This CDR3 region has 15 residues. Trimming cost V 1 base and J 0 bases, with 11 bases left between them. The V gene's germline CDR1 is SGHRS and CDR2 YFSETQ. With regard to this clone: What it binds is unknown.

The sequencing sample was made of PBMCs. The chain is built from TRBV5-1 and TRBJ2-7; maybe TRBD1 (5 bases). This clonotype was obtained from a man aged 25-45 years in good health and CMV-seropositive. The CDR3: CASSLRGQSSYEQYF. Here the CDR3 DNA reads TGCGCCAGCAGCTTGAGGGGCCAATCCTCCTACGAGCAGTACTTC.